This T cell receptor beta chain came from a study of T-cell reconstitution after alpha-beta-depleted transplantation in children. This clonotype was recorded many times. Trimming took 3 bases from V and 7 from J, leaving 6 bases between them. The CDR3 spans 12 residues. Molecular barcoding with unique molecular identifiers was used for the TCRbeta library. One entry per CDR3 protein, called by TCRdb with MiXCR from the PCR reads. The repertoire holds 150,000 to 200,000 distinct CDR3 sequences, with more than 6.5% as singletons. The sequence was obtained from a human donor who donated a stem cell graft to a child with Wiskott-Aldrich syndrome. The genes are TRBV12-3 or TRBV12-4 and TRBJ2-2; D unclear. This specimen consisted of PBMCs from the stem cell graft donor, obtained from the stem cell graft. The CDR3 nucleotides read TGTGCCAGCAGTTTCTCCATCGGGGAGCTGTTTTTT. Amino acid sequence: CASSFSIGELFF.